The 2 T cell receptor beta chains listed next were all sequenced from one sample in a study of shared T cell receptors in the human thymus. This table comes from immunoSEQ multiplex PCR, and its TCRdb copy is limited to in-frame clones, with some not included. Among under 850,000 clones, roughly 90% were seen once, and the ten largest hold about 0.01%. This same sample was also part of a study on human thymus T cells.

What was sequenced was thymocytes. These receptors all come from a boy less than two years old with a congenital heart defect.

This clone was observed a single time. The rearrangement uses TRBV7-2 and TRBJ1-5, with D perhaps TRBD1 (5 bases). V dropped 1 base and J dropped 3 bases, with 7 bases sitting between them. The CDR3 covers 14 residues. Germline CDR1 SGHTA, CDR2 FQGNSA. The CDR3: CASSLGGANQPQHF. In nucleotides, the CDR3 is TGTGCCAGCAGCTTAGGTGGGGCCAATCAGCCCCAGCATTTT. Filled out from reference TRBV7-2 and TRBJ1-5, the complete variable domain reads GAGVSQSPSNKVTEKGKDVELRCDPISGHTALYWYRQSLGQGLEFLIYFQGNSAPDKSGLPSDRFSAERTGGSVSTLTIQRTQQEDSAVYLCASSLGGANQPQHFGDGTRLSIL.

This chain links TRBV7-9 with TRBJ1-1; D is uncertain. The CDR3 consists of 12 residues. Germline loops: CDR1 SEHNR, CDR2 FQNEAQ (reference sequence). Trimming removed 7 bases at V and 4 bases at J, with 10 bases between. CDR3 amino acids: CASIKGSTEAFF. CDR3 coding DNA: TGTGCCAGCATCAAAGGGAGCACTGAAGCTTTCTTT.